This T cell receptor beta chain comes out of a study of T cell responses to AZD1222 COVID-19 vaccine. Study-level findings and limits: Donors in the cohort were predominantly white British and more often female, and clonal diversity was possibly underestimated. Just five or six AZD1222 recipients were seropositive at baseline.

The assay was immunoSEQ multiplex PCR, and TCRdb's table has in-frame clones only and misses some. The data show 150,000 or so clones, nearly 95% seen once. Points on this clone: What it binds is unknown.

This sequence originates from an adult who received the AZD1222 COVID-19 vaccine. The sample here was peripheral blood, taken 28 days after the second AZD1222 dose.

Here the CDR3 DNA reads TGTGCCAGCAGCTTGTCCGGGGAAAATCAGCCCCAGCATTTT. Encoded protein: CASSLSGENQPQHF. V usage is TRBV11-2 and J usage is TRBJ1-5; no firm D call. The CDR3 extends over 14 amino acids. Germline CDR1 SGHAT, CDR2 FQNNGV. Trimming took off 3 bases at V and 4 bases at J, with 10 bases between the two ends.